This TCR beta chain was found in a study of control samples from healthy donors and cancer patients. Germline CDR1 is LGHNA and CDR2 is YSLEER. The CDR3 runs to 15 residues. Trimming cost V 0 bases and J 2 bases, with 9 bases left between them. This table comes from immunoSEQ multiplex PCR, and its TCRdb copy is limited to in-frame clones, with some not included. In the table there are approximately 150,000 clones, more than 85% of which are singletons. Sequences were obtained from blood. The receptor comes from a man between 18 and 35 years old in good health. The chain joins TRBV4-3 to TRBJ2-3, with D possibly being TRBD1 or TRBD2 (5 bases each). The CDR3 is CASSQDLGDTDTQYF. CDR3 nucleotide sequence: TGCGCCAGCAGCCAAGATCTGGGGGACACAGATACGCAGTATTTT.